These 21 T cell receptor beta chains share one sample of origin, sequenced in a study of cytomegalovirus exposure and HLA in healthy donors. A multiplex PCR was run with 60 Vbeta primers and 13 Jbeta primers. Assay used: immunoSEQ multiplex PCR; TCRdb lists only in-frame clones, some missing. The table records roughly 120,000 clones, around 63% of them present only once. Sample: PBMCs. Receptor source: a man in his forties in good health and CMV-seropositive.

This chain connects TRBV25-1 to TRBJ1-1, with D possibly being TRBD1 (5 bases). The CDR3 totals 14 residues. In germline, CDR1 is MGHDK, CDR2 SYGVNS. V was cut by 5 bases and J by 3 bases, with 13 bases left in between. The DNA for the CDR3 is TGTGCCAGCAGTTCCCCATCGACAGACACTGAAGCTTTCTTT. Its translation is CASSSPSTDTEAFF.

The chain joins TRBV19 to TRBJ1-2, with a weak D call TRBD1 (5 bases). Germline assignment: CDR1 LNHDA and CDR2 SQIVND (reference sequence). Trimming removed 5 bases at V and 10 bases at J, with 17 bases between. The CDR3 length is 13 residues. The CDR3 bases are TGTGCCAGTAGTTTTTCCCAGGGAGGGTTCTACACCTTC. Translation gives CASSFSQGGFYTF.

J is TRBJ2-7 and V is TRBV7-8, with 9 nucleotides matching TRBD1. V was clipped by 5 bases and J by 3 bases; unmatched bases: 5. This CDR3 region has 14 residues. CDR1 is SGHVS, CDR2 FQNEAQ, per germline. The CDR3 DNA is TGTGCCAGCAGCGGGACAGGGTTCTACTACGAGCAGTACTTC. The encoded protein is CASSGTGFYYEQYF. Full variable domain (rest looked up from reference TRBV7-8 and TRBJ2-7): GAGVSQSPRYKVAKRGQDVALRCDPISGHVSLFWYQQALGQGPEFLTYFQNEAQLDKSGLPSDRFFAERPEGSVSTLKIQRTQQEDSAVYLCASSGTGFYYEQYFGPGTRLTVT.

This chain joins TRBV28 and TRBJ1-5; the D gene is possibly TRBD1 (6 bases). The CDR3 contains 14 residues. Trimming left V 2 bases short and J 5 bases short, with 10 bases between. The germline V gene has CDR1 MDHEN and CDR2 SYDVKM. As DNA, the CDR3 is TGTGCCAGCAGTTTAGGACAGTTCCATCAGCCCCAGCATTTT. Residues: CASSLGQFHQPQHF. The whole variable domain, remainder taken from reference TRBV28 and TRBJ1-5, is DVKVTQSSRYLVKRTGEKVFLECVQDMDHENMFWYRQDPGLGLRLIYFSYDVKMKEKGDIPEGYSVSREKKERFSLILESASTNQTSMYLCASSLGQFHQPQHFGDGTRLSIL.

In its sample, this clone was seen once. The V and J genes are TRBV9 and TRBJ2-3, with 8 positions matching TRBD2. V trimming: 3 bases; J trimming: 0 bases; junction bases outside the gene matches: 12. CDR1 and CDR2 from the germline V gene are SGDLS and YYNGEE. This CDR3 spans 18 amino acids. The CDR3, as DNA: TGTGCCAGCAGCGGACGATTTAGCGGGACCTTTAGCACAGATACGCAGTATTTT. It translates to CASSGRFSGTFSTDTQYF.

The chain employs TRBV4-1 and TRBJ2-7; weak D call: TRBD1 (7 bases). The CDR3 is 16 residues long. Per the germline V gene, CDR1 is MGHRA and CDR2 is YSYEKL. Trimming took 1 base from V and 1 from J, leaving 14 bases between them. CDR3 sequence: CASSQGMGGQSYEQYF. CDR3 DNA: TGCGCCAGCAGCCAAGGAATGGGGGGACAGTCCTACGAGCAGTACTTC.

The chain combines TRBV5-1 with TRBJ2-7, with 12 positions matching TRBD1. V was pared by 4 bases and J by 3 bases, with 5 bases of the junction left unmatched. The CDR3 loop spans 15 amino acids. CDR1 and CDR2 from the germline V gene are SGHRS and YFSETQ. CDR3 in DNA: TGCGCCAGCAGCGGCCGGGACAGGGGGCTCTACGAGCAGTACTTC. Residues: CASSGRDRGLYEQYF. Full variable domain (remainder filled in from reference TRBV5-1 and TRBJ2-7): KAGVTQTPRYLIKTRGQQVTLSCSPISGHRSVSWYQQTPGQGLQFLFEYFSETQRNKGNFPGRFSGRQFSNSRSEMNVSTLELGDSALYLCASSGRDRGLYEQYFGPGTRLTVT.

The chain is built from TRBV6-1 and TRBJ1-5; the D gene is possibly TRBD1 (5 bases). V lost 5 bases and J lost 4, with 12 bases in between. In germline, CDR1 is MNHNS, CDR2 SASEGT. This CDR3 spans 14 amino acids. CDR3 protein: CASSQGGENQPQHF. Here the CDR3 DNA reads TGTGCCAGCAGTCAGGGAGGGGAAAATCAGCCCCAGCATTTT.

This clone has a single count. The chain couples TRBV7-9 to TRBJ2-1, with 10 bases identical to TRBD2. The junction had 10 bases not matched to a gene; V was cut back by 6 bases and J by 8 bases. Germline lookup yields CDR1 SEHNR and CDR2 FQNEAQ (reference sequence). This CDR3 contains 15 residues. The CDR3 sequence is CASSSQREGRDEQFF. In nucleotides, the CDR3 is TGTGCCAGCAGTTCTCAGCGGGAGGGCCGCGATGAGCAGTTCTTC.

There are a few counts of this clone. The chain joins TRBV7-2 to TRBJ1-5; D uncertain. The CDR3 extends over 16 amino acids. V lost 1 base to trimming and J lost 0 bases, with 10 bases between them. Germline-derived CDR1 and CDR2 are SGHTA and FQGNSA. The CDR3, as DNA: TGTGCCAGCAGCTTAGTGGCGGGAGATAGCAATCAGCCCCAGCATTTT. It is translated as CASSLVAGDSNQPQHF.

This clone was detected a few times. V usage is TRBV27 and J usage is TRBJ1-6; D ambiguous. V shed 2 bases and J shed 9 bases, with 14 bases lying between them. This CDR3 contains 15 residues. Per the germline V gene, CDR1 is MNHEY and CDR2 is SMNVEV (reference sequence). In nucleotides, the CDR3 is TGTGCCAGCAGTTTACTCGAGGGATGGAGTTCACCCCTCCACTTT. This translates into CASSLLEGWSSPLHF.

The chain combines TRBV11-3 with TRBJ2-3; weak D call: TRBD1 (6 bases). Germline loops: CDR1 SGHNT, CDR2 YENEEA. V was clipped by 5 bases and J by 4 bases, with 13 bases between them. This CDR3 is 14 amino acids long. CDR3 residues: CASSPGQPSDTQYF. The CDR3 DNA reads TGTGCCAGCAGCCCCGGACAGCCTTCAGATACGCAGTATTTT.

This chain links TRBV5-1 with TRBJ1-1; possibly TRBD1 for D (6 bases). CDR3 length: 11 residues. The germline V and J ends were trimmed by 6 bases and 6 bases, with 9 bases remaining between them. From germline, CDR1 is SGHRS and CDR2 YFSETQ. For the CDR3, the DNA is TGCGCCAGCAAGGGGGAAGCTGAAGCTTTCTTT. This translates into CASKGEAEAFF.

Worth noting for this clone: Relative to the germline gene, one junction end is altered; a read error may explain this. This chain joins TRBV5-1 and TRBJ2-1; TRBD2 is a possible D gene (7 bases). The CDR3 contains 15 residues. CDR1 and CDR2 from the germline V gene are SGHRS and YFSETQ. CDR3 nucleotides: TGCGCCAGCAGTGTTGCGCGGGGGCTCTACAATGGGCAGTTCTTC. This sequence encodes CASSVARGLYNGQFF. The full variable domain, in which reference TRBV5-1 and TRBJ2-1 provide the parts outside the CDR3, is KAGVTQTPRYLIKTRGQQVTLSCSPISGHRSVSWYQQTPGQGLQFLFEYFSETQRNKGNFPGRFSGRQFSNSRSEMNVSTLELGDSALYLCASSVARGLYNGQFFGPGTRLTVL.

In DNA form, the CDR3 reads TGCGCCAGCAGTGCAACAGGAACCTACGAGCAGTACTTC. This codes for CASSATGTYEQYF. The chain couples TRBV10-1 to TRBJ2-7; maybe TRBD1 (5 bases). In germline, CDR1 is WNHNN, CDR2 SYGVQD (reference sequence). Between the trimmed V and J ends, which lost 4 bases and 2 bases, there was a span of 9 bases. CDR3 length: 13 amino acids.

The rearrangement links TRBV7-3 to TRBJ2-1, with TRBD2 identical over 7 bases. The CDR3 has 16 residues. Germline CDR1 reads SGHTA; CDR2 reads FQGTGA. The junction had 11 bases not matched to a gene; V was cut back by 5 bases and J by 4 bases. CDR3 in amino acids: CASSMFGGRSYNEQFF. The CDR3 DNA is TGTGCCAGCAGCATGTTTGGCGGGAGATCGTACAATGAGCAGTTCTTC.

The chain has TRBV19 and TRBJ1-1; D is unclear. Trimming removed 5 bases at V and 1 base at J, with 14 bases between. In germline, CDR1 is LNHDA, CDR2 SQIVND (reference sequence). The CDR3 length is 15 residues. The CDR3 region has the DNA TGTGCCAGTAGTTGGAGCGGGTACCAGAACACTGAAGCTTTCTTT. Amino acid sequence: CASSWSGYQNTEAFF.

This clone was counted between two and nine times. This chain connects TRBV7-8 to TRBJ1-1; D is perhaps TRBD1 (5 bases). V lost 3 bases and J lost 1, with 30 bases in between. The CDR3 has 21 residues. CDR1 is SGHVS and CDR2 is FQNEAQ in the germline V gene. The CDR3 nucleotides read TGTGCCAGCAGCTTTATGATGGGAGGCCTGAGGGGTGGTACCGAGAACACTGAAGCTTTCTTT. Protein sequence: CASSFMMGGLRGGTENTEAFF.

The chain has TRBV27 and TRBJ2-1; weak D call: TRBD2 (5 bases). The CDR3 is 15 amino acids. V dropped 4 bases and J dropped 4 bases, with 14 bases sitting between them. The germline gives CDR1 MNHEY, CDR2 SMNVEV (reference sequence). Written as DNA, the CDR3 is TGTGCCAGCAGTTCCTCGGTGTCGGGGTACAATGAGCAGTTCTTC. It codes for CASSSSVSGYNEQFF.

This chain uses TRBV10-1 with TRBJ1-5; D remains ambiguous. V was cut by 8 bases and J by 2 bases, with 16 bases left in between. The CDR3 contains 15 residues. CDR1 and CDR2 from the germline V gene are WNHNN and SYGVQD (reference sequence). CDR3 nucleotides: TGCGCCAGCCCCCAGAGGGTAAAGGGCAATCAGCCCCAGCATTTT. Protein: CASPQRVKGNQPQHF.

In this sample, this clone turned up a few times. The CDR3, as DNA: TGCGCCAGCAGCTTGGTGGCTAGCGGGCCTTACAATGAGCAGTTCTTC. Protein: CASSLVASGPYNEQFF. The V call is TRBV5-1, the J call TRBJ2-1, with 8 bases that match TRBD2. Germline-derived CDR1 and CDR2 are SGHRS and YFSETQ. The CDR3 length is 16 residues. The V segment lost 0 bases and the J segment 4 bases; nucleotides outside the gene matches: 6.